This T cell receptor (beta chain) was identified during a study of shared clonotypes between healthy human individuals. Study as a whole: CD4 naive cells filled three plates per donor, CD4 memory three, CD8 naive two and CD8 memory one.

CD4+ cells underwent separation, giving CD45RA+ naive and CD45RA-negative memory subsets. Germline V lookup: CDR1 MNHEY, CDR2 SVGAGI. Trimming shortened V by 0 bases and J by 9 bases, and 15 bases separated the two germline ends. There are 15 residues in the CDR3. Only in-frame clones appear in the TCRdb table, and some are missing; sequencing was by immunoSEQ multiplex PCR. The table lists roughly 220,000 clones, about 65% of them singletons. The TCR comes from a man aged 30 to 45 in good health. The sample taken for sequencing was memory CD4+ T cells sorted from blood. Subset indicated: CD45RA-negative fraction. This chain joins TRBV6-5 and TRBJ2-1; D is perhaps TRBD2 (6 bases). CDR3 region: CASSYSGGQISEQFF. The CDR3 DNA sequence: TGTGCCAGCAGTTACTCGGGGGGTCAGATAAGTGAGCAGTTCTTC.